A single sample is the source of the 16 T cell receptor beta chains below, sequenced in a study of blood T cell repertoires in COVID-19. TCRdb's copy holds only in-frame clones and misses some; the assay was immunoSEQ multiplex PCR. The data hold about 360,000 clones, with around 87% observed a single time. The sample consisted of PBMCs or T cells enriched from blood (not recorded which). The receptor source for this set is a man in his forties in a cohort exposed to, infected with or recovered from COVID-19 (not recorded which).

The chain is built from TRBV3-1 (or the pseudogene TRBV3-2) and TRBJ1-4; D is undetermined. Germline lookup yields CDR1 LGHDT and CDR2 YNNKEL (reference sequence). The CDR3 covers 17 residues. Trimming left V 1 base short and J 0 bases short, with 12 bases between. CDR3: CASSQASTGTTNEKLFF. DNA for the CDR3: TGTGCCAGCAGCCAAGCCTCGACGGGAACAACTAATGAAAAACTGTTTTTT.

In its sample, this clone was seen a few times. The chain combines TRBV7-9 with TRBJ1-2; 9 nucleotides align to TRBD1. Trimming took 5 bases from V and 4 from J; bases not matched to a gene: 5. The germline CDR1 and CDR2 sequences are SEHNR and FQNEAQ (reference sequence). The length of the CDR3 is 14 residues. The CDR3 DNA sequence: TGTGCCAGCAGCGTGACAGGGGGGGCCTATGGCTACACCTTC. Encoded protein: CASSVTGGAYGYTF.

For this clone: Other DNA sequences in the sample encode the same CDR3. This chain links TRBV10-2 with TRBJ2-5; 9 bases map to TRBD2. Germline V gene lookup returns CDR1 WSHSY and CDR2 SAAADI. With V trimmed by 6 bases and J by 2 bases, 1 base remained unmatched. The CDR3 totals 13 residues. The CDR3 DNA is TGCGCCAGCAGACTAGCGGGTCAAGAGACCCAGTACTTC. Protein: CASRLAGQETQYF.

This clone has a handful of counts. This chain links TRBV6-5 with TRBJ1-1; D is unresolved. This CDR3 comprises 15 residues. The V and J ends lost 6 bases and 0 bases respectively, with 14 bases between them. Germline V gene data show CDR1 as MNHEY and CDR2 as SVGAGI. The CDR3 reads CASRAGNSMNTEAFF. The CDR3 DNA follows: TGTGCCAGCAGGGCGGGAAATTCCATGAACACTGAAGCTTTCTTT.

The CDR3 loop reads CASSPKRDRFMNTEAFF. The CDR3 nucleotides are TGTGCCAGCAGTCCGAAACGGGACAGATTCATGAACACTGAAGCTTTCTTT. The chain combines TRBV27 with TRBJ1-1, with 7 bases fitting TRBD1. The CDR3 spans 17 residues. Per germline, CDR1 MNHEY and CDR2 SMNVEV (reference sequence). The V and J ends lost 5 bases and 0 bases, in that order; junction bases with no gene match: 12.

V is TRBV18 and J is TRBJ2-3, with a tentative D call TRBD2 (5 bases). Trimming removed 3 bases at V and 6 bases at J, with 10 bases between. CDR3 size: 13 residues. CDR1 and CDR2 (germline): KGHSH, LQKENI. The chain's CDR3 is CASSPSGVDTQYF. The DNA for the CDR3 is TGTGCCAGCTCACCCTCCGGGGTGGATACGCAGTATTTT.

The chain carries TRBV12-5 and TRBJ2-5; 11 bases agree with TRBD2. Germline V CDR1 and CDR2: LGHNT, FRNRAP. Trimming took 1 base from V and 4 from J; bases not matched to a gene: 2. The CDR3 is 15 amino acids. Written as DNA, the CDR3 is TGTGCTAGTGGTTTGGGACTAGCGGGAATAGAGACCCAGTACTTC. Amino acids: CASGLGLAGIETQYF. The entire variable domain, with the rest obtained from reference TRBV12-5 and TRBJ2-5, is as follows: DARVTQTPRHKVTEMGQEVTMRCQPILGHNTVFWYRQTMMQGLELLAYFRNRAPLDDSGMPKDRFSAEMPDATLATLKIQPSEPRDSAVYFCASGLGLAGIETQYFGPGTRLLVL.

This clone was seen a handful of times. The chain is built from TRBV2 and TRBJ1-1; D gene ambiguous. The CDR3 covers 14 residues. CDR1 and CDR2 (germline): SNHLY, FYNNEI. V lost 4 bases, J lost 1 base, and 10 bases lay in between. The CDR3 reads CASSASFGNTEAFF. CDR3 nucleotides: TGTGCCAGCAGTGCGAGTTTCGGGAACACTGAAGCTTTCTTT.

The rearrangement links TRBV6-5 to TRBJ1-1, with D possibly matching TRBD1 (5 bases). This CDR3 spans 16 amino acids. V was shortened by 0 bases and J by 1 base, with 12 bases between the two germline ends. The V gene's germline CDR1 is MNHEY and CDR2 SVGAGI. Written as DNA, the CDR3 is TGTGCCAGCAGTTACTCGGGGAAGGGGCCGAACACTGAAGCTTTCTTT. Translating it yields CASSYSGKGPNTEAFF.

The rearrangement links TRBV7-9 to TRBJ2-7; 7 positions match TRBD1. Germline V lookup: CDR1 SEHNR, CDR2 FQNEAQ (reference sequence). This CDR3 has 14 residues. The trim removed 5 bases at V and 4 bases at J, leaving 8 bases unmatched. CDR3 sequence: CASSQQDRRYEQYF. CDR3 nucleotide sequence: TGTGCCAGCAGCCAGCAGGACAGGAGATACGAGCAGTACTTC.

V gene TRBV7-9 combines with J gene TRBJ1-6; 9 nucleotides line up with TRBD1. The V gene's germline CDR1 is SEHNR and CDR2 FQNEAQ (reference sequence). V lost 5 bases and J lost 10; bases outside the gene matches: 3. The CDR3 spans 13 residues. The CDR3: CASSPDRGSPLHF. The CDR3 DNA sequence: TGTGCCAGCAGCCCGGACAGGGGCTCACCCCTCCACTTT.

The chain couples TRBV11-2 to TRBJ1-2; 8 nucleotides line up with TRBD1. This CDR3 spans 15 amino acids. With 1 base clipped from V and 3 bases from J, the junction kept 4 bases outside the gene matches. Germline CDR1 SGHAT, CDR2 FQNNGV. The DNA for the CDR3 is TGTGCCAGCAGCTTAGCGGCAGGGGGCTACTATGGCTACACCTTC. Its protein is CASSLAAGGYYGYTF. The full variable domain, its missing parts supplied by reference TRBV11-2 and TRBJ1-2, is EAGVAQSPRYKIIEKRQSVAFWCNPISGHATLYWYQQILGQGPKLLIQFQNNGVVDDSQLPKDRFSAERLKGVDSTLKIQPAKLEDSAVYLCASSLAAGGYYGYTFGSGTRLTVV.

The chain joins TRBV2 to TRBJ2-1; 13 positions match TRBD2. This CDR3 region has 19 residues. The germline gives CDR1 SNHLY, CDR2 FYNNEI. The V and J ends lost 5 bases and 9 bases, in that order; junction bases with no gene match: 19. DNA of the CDR3: TGTGCCAGCAGTAATGGACTAGCGGGAGTTCAACGAAGAACCGGTGAGCAGTTCTTC. Residues: CASSNGLAGVQRRTGEQFF.

A few counts support this clone. This sequence joins TRBV7-8 and TRBJ1-2; 9 nucleotides agree with TRBD1. Germline trimming cut 1 base from V and 2 bases from J; bases unmatched to any gene: 5. In germline, CDR1 is SGHVS, CDR2 FQNEAQ. The CDR3 has 16 amino acids. DNA for the CDR3: TGTGCCAGCAGCTTAGGGAGGGGACAGGGAAACTATGGCTACACCTTC. Its translation is CASSLGRGQGNYGYTF.

V is TRBV30 and J is TRBJ2-7; tentatively, D is TRBD1 (6 bases). Germline lookup yields CDR1 GTSNPN and CDR2 SVGIG (reference sequence). V lost 0 bases, J lost 3 bases, and 12 bases lay in between. The CDR3 has 14 amino acids. CDR3: CAWSVRIGGYEQYF. DNA of the CDR3: TGTGCCTGGAGTGTACGGATAGGGGGCTACGAGCAGTACTTC.

The V and J genes are TRBV5-4 and TRBJ2-1; TRBD2 agrees at 10 bases. The CDR3 covers 14 residues. Looked up from germline, CDR1 is SGHNT and CDR2 is YYREEE (reference sequence). The V segment lost 1 base and the J segment 9 bases; nucleotides outside the gene matches: 4. The chain's CDR3 is CASSLSGRAGEQFF. The CDR3 coding sequence is TGTGCCAGCAGCTTGAGCGGGAGGGCAGGTGAGCAGTTCTTC.